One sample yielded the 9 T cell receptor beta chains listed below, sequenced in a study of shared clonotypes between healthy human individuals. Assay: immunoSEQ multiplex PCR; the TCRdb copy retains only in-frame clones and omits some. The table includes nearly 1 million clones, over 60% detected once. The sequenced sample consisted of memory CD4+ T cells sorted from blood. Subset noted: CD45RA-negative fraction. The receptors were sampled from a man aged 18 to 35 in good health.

The CDR3 loop reads CASSKGLIDANTGELFF. The CDR3, as DNA: TGTGCCAGCAGCAAGGGGTTGATTGACGCGAACACCGGGGAGCTGTTTTTT. J is TRBJ2-2 and V is TRBV21-1. TRBV21-1 constitutes a pseudogene. The CDR3 is 17 residues long.

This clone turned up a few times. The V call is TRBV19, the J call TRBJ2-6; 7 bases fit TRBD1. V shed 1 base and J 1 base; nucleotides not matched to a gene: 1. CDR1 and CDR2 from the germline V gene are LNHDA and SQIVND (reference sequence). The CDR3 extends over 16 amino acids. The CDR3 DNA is TGTGCCAGTAGTATAGGGACAGGTTCTGGGGCCAACGTCCTGACTTTC. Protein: CASSIGTGSGANVLTF.

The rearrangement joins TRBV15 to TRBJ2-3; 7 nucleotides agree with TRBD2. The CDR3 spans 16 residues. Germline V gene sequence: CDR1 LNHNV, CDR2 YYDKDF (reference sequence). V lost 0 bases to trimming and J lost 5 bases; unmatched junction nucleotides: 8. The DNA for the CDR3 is TGTGCCACCAGCAGAGATCAGGCGGGAGTGCGAGATACGCAGTATTTT. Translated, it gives CATSRDQAGVRDTQYF.

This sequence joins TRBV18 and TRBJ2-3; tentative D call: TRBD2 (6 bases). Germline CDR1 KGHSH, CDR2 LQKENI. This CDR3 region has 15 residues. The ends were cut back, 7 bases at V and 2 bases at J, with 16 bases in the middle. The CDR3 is CASCVFAGTTDTQYF. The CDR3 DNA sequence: TGTGCCAGCTGCGTGTTTGCGGGAACCACAGATACGCAGTATTTT.

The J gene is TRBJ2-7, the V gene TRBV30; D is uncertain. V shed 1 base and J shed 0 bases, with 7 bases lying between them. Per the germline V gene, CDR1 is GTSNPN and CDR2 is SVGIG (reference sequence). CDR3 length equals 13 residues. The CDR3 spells CAWSEGSSYEQYF. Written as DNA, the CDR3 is TGTGCCTGGAGTGAAGGATCCTCCTACGAGCAGTACTTC.

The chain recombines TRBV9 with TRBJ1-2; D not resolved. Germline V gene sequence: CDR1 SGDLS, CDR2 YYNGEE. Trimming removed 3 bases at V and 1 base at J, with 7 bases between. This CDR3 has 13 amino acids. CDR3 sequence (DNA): TGTGCCAGCAGCGAGGGAGTTAACTATGGCTACACCTTC. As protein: CASSEGVNYGYTF.

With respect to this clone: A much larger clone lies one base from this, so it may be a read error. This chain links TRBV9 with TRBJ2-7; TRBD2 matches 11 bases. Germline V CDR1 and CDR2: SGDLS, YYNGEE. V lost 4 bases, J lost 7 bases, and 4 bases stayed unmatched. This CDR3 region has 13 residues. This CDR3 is CASSLRLAGEQYF. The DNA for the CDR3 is TGTGCCAGCAGCTTACGACTAGCGGGGGAGCAGTACTTC.

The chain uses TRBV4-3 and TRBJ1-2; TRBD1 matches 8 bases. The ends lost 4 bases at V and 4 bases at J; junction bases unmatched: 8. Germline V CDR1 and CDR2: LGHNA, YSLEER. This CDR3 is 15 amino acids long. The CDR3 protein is CASSRGQGESYGYTF. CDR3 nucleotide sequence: TGCGCCAGCAGCCGAGGACAGGGTGAAAGCTATGGCTACACCTTC.

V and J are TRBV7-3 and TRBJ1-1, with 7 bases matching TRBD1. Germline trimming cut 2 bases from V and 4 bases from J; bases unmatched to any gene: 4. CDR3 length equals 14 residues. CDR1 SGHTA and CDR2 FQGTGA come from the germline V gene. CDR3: CASSLQGGSTEAFF. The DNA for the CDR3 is TGTGCCAGCAGCTTACAGGGGGGGAGCACTGAAGCTTTCTTT.